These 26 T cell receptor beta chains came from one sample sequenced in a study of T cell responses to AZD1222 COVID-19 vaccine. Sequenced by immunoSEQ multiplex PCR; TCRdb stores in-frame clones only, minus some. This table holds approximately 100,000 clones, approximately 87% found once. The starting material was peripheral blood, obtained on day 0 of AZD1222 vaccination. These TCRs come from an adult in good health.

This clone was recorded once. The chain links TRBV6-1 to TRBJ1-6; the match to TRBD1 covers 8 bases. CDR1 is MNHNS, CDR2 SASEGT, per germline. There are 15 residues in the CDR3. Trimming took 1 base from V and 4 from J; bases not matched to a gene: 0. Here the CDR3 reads CASSEDRGYNSPLHF. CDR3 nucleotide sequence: TGTGCCAGCAGTGAAGACAGGGGGTATAATTCACCCCTCCACTTT.

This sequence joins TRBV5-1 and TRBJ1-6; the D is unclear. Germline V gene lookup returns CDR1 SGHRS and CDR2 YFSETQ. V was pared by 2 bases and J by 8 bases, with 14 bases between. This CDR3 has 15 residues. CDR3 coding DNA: TGCGCCAGCAGCTTATCCACGGCTACAGATTCACCCCTCCACTTT. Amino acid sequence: CASSLSTATDSPLHF.

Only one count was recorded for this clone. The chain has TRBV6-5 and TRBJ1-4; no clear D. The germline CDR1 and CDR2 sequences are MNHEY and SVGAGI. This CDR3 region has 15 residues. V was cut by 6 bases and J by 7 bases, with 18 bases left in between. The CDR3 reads CASSRVLWTGEKLFF. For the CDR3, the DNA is TGTGCCAGCAGCAGAGTATTATGGACTGGTGAAAAACTGTTTTTT.

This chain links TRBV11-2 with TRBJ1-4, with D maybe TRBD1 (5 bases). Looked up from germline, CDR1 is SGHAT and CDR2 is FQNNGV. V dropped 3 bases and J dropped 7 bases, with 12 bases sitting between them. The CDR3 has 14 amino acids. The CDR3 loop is CASSFWQGSEKLFF. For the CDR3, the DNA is TGTGCCAGCAGCTTTTGGCAGGGAAGTGAAAAACTGTTTTTT.

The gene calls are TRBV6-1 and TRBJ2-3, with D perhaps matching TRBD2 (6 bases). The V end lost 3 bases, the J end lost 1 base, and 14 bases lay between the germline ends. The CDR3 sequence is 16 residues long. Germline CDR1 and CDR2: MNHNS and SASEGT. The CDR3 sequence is CASSETLAPGTDTQYF. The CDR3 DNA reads TGTGCCAGCAGTGAGACTCTAGCGCCGGGCACAGATACGCAGTATTTT.

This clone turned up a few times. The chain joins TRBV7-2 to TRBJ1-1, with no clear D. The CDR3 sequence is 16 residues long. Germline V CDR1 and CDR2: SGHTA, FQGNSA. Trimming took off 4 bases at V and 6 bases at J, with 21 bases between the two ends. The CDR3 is CASSSEHPGSGAEAFF. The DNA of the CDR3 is TGTGCCAGCAGCTCTGAACACCCCGGTTCCGGGGCTGAAGCTTTCTTT.

The CDR3 coding sequence is TGTGCCATCAGTGAGTGGGGAAGGAATTCACCCCTCCACTTT. It specifies CAISEWGRNSPLHF. V gene TRBV10-3 combines with J gene TRBJ1-6; unclear D gene. V was shortened by 1 base and J by 7 bases, with 8 bases between the two germline ends. Germline V gene sequence: CDR1 ENHRY, CDR2 SYGVKD. CDR3 length: 14 amino acids.

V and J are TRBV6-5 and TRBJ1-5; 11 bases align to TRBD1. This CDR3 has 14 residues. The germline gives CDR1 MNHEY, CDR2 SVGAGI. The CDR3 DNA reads TGTGCTTCCCGGACAGGGGGCTTGGGGCAGCCCCAGCATTTT. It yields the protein CASRTGGLGQPQHF.

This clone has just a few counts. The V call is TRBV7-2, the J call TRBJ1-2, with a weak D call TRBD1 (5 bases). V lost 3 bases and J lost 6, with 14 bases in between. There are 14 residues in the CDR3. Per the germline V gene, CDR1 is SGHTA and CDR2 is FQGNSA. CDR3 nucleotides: TGTGCCAGCAGCTTTGGAATTCTAGGGGATGGCTACACCTTC. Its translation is CASSFGILGDGYTF.

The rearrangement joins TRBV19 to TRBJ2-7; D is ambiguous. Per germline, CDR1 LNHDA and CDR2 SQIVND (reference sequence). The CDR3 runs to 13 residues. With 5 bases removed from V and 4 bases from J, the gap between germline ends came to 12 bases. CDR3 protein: CASSSSQHYEQYF. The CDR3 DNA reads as TGTGCCAGTAGTTCGAGTCAGCATTACGAGCAGTACTTC.

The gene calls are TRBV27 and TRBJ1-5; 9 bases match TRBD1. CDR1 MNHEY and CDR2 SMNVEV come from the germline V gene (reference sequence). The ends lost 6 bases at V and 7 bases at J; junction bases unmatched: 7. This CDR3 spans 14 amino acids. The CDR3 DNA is TGTGCCAGCAGGGTTACAGGGGGCTGGCAGCCCCAGCATTTT. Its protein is CASRVTGGWQPQHF.

The CDR3 DNA reads TGTGCCAGCACCAACCTGAGGGGGACGGCTGAAAAACTGTTTTTT. This codes for CASTNLRGTAEKLFF. The rearrangement links TRBV2 to TRBJ1-4, with a tentative D call TRBD1 (6 bases). The V and J ends lost 7 bases and 7 bases respectively, with 19 bases between them. The CDR3 extends over 15 amino acids. CDR1 and CDR2 from the germline V gene are SNHLY and FYNNEI.

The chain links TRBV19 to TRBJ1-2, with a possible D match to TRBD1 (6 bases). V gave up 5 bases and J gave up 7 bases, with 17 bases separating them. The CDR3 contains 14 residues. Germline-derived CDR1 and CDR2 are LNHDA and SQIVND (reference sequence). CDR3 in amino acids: CASSPQNTGSGYTF. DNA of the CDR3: TGTGCCAGTAGTCCGCAGAATACAGGGAGTGGCTACACCTTC.

The CDR3 spells CASSHGQRSYEQYF. DNA for the CDR3: TGTGCCAGCAGCCATGGACAACGCTCCTACGAGCAGTACTTC. V gene TRBV3-1 (or the pseudogene TRBV3-2) combines with J gene TRBJ2-7; tentative D call: TRBD1 (5 bases). V was trimmed by 3 bases and J by 0 bases, leaving 9 bases between them. Germline V gene sequence: CDR1 LGHDT, CDR2 YNNKEL (reference sequence). The CDR3 covers 14 residues.

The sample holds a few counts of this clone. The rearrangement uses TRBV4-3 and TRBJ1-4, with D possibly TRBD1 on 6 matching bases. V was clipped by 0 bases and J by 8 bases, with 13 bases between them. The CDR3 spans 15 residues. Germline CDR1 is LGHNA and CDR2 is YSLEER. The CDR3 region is CASSQDGTSGEKLFF. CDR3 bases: TGCGCCAGCAGCCAAGATGGGACATCAGGGGAAAAACTGTTTTTT.

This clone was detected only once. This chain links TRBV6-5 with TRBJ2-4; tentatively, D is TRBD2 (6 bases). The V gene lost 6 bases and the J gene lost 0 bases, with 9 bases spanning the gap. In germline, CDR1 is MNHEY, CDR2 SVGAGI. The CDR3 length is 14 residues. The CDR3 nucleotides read TGTGCCAGCAGGATGGGACTAGCCAAAAACATTCAGTACTTC. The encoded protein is CASRMGLAKNIQYF.

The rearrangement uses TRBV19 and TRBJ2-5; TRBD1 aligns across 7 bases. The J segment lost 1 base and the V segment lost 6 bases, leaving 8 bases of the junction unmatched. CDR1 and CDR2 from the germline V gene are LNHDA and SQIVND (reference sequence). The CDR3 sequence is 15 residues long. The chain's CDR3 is CASRAHGTAQETQYF. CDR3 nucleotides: TGTGCCAGTAGGGCGCACGGGACAGCCCAAGAGACCCAGTACTTC.

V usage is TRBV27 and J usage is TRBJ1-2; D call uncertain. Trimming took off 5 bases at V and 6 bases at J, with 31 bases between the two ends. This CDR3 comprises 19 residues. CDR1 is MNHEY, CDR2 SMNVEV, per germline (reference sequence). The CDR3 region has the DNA TGTGCCAGCAGTCTATGGGCTGGTGTTAGTTCTCCCTCCTTGGATGGCTACACCTTC. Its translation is CASSLWAGVSSPSLDGYTF.

CDR3 loop: CASRRDRDLDGYTF. The CDR3 bases are TGTGCCAGCAGACGGGACAGGGATCTGGATGGCTACACCTTC. The rearrangement uses TRBV2 and TRBJ1-2, with TRBD1 identical over 9 bases. Germline CDR1 SNHLY, CDR2 FYNNEI. CDR3 length equals 14 residues. J gave up 6 bases and V 6 bases, and 8 bases lay outside the gene matches.

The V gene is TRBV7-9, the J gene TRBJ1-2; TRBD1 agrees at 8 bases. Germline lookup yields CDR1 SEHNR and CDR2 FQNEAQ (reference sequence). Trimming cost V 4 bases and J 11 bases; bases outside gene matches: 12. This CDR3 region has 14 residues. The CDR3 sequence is CASSSDGQGRRYTF. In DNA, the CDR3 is TGTGCCAGCAGCTCAGACGGACAGGGAAGGCGTTACACCTTC.

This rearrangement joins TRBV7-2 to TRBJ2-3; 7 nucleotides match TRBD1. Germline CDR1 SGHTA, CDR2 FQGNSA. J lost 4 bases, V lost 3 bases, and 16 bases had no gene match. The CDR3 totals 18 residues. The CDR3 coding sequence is TGTGCCAGCAGCTTCTTAGGACAGAGACAGGGAGCGGCAGATACGCAGTATTTT. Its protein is CASSFLGQRQGAADTQYF. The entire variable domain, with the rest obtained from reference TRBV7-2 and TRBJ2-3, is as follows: GAGVSQSPSNKVTEKGKDVELRCDPISGHTALYWYRQSLGQGLEFLIYFQGNSAPDKSGLPSDRFSAERTGGSVSTLTIQRTQQEDSAVYLCASSFLGQRQGAADTQYFGPGTRLTVL.

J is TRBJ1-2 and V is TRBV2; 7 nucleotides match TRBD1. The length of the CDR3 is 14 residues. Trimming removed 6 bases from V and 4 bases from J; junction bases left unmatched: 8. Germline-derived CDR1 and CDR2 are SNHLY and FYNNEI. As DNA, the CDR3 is TGTGCCAGCAGCCTACAGGGGTATAGCTATGGCTACACCTTC. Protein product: CASSLQGYSYGYTF.

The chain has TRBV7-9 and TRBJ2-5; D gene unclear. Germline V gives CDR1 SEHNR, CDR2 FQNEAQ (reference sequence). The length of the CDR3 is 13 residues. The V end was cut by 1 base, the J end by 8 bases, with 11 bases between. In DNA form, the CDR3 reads TGTGCCAGCAGCTTAGGGAGAACGAAAACCCAGTACTTC. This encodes CASSLGRTKTQYF.

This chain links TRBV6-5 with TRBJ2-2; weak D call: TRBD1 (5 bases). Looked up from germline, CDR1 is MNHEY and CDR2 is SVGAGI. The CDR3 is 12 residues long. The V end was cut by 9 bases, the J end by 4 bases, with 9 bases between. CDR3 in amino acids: CARGPRTGELFF. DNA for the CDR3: TGTGCCAGGGGGCCGCGCACCGGGGAGCTGTTTTTT.

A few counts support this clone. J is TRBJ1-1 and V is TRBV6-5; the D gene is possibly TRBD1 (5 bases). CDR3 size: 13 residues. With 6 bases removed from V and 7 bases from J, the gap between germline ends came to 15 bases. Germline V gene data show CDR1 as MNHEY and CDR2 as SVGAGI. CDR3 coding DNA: TGTGCCAGCAGAAGGGACCCGCGGTTTGAAGCTTTCTTT. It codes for CASRRDPRFEAFF.

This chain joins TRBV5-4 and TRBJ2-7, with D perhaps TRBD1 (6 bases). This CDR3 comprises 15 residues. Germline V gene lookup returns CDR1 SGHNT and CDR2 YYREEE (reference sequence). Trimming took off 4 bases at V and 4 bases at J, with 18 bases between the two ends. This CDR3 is CASSPRQGKGYEQYF. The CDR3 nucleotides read TGTGCCAGCAGCCCCCGCCAGGGGAAGGGATACGAGCAGTACTTC.